This T cell receptor beta chain was identified during a study of T cell repertoires and HLA-DP antigens. Study-wide context: Transduced HeLa cells presented HLA-DP to CD4+ T cells. Average DNA input: roughly 230 ng for CD137+CD4+ sorts, roughly 1,100 ng pre-culture.

The data were produced by immunoSEQ multiplex PCR, yet TCRdb's version contains in-frame clones alone and is incomplete. The sample yields roughly 73,000 clones, around 80% seen once. V lost 0 bases and J lost 2; bases outside the gene matches: 2. Germline V gene lookup returns CDR1 SGHRS and CDR2 YFSETQ. The CDR3 is 15 amino acids. Findings and caveats of the study: Antigen presentation used HeLa cells, with total CD4+ cells responding. Previously undetected clones averaged about 35% and 50% against the two alleles respectively.

In the case of this clone: Its antigen is undetermined.

This TCR was sampled from a man between 60 and 75 years old in good health and CMV-seronegative. Input material: CD4+ T cells from PBMCs. V is TRBV5-1 and J is TRBJ2-3; 8 bases fit TRBD2. The CDR3 DNA follows: TGCGCCAGCAGCTTGGGCGGGGGGCTCACAGATACGCAGTATTTT. Translation gives CASSLGGGLTDTQYF.